This T cell receptor beta chain was recorded in a study of blood T cell repertoires in COVID-19. The CDR3 runs to 14 residues. CDR1 is SGHKS, CDR2 YYEKEE, per germline (reference sequence). V was pared by 4 bases and J by 5 bases, with 7 bases of the junction left unmatched. Libraries were prepared by immunoSEQ multiplex PCR; TCRdb keeps only in-frame clonotypes and omits some of them. This sample has fewer than 400,000 clones, with 70% to 90% found just once. The chain uses TRBV5-5 and TRBJ1-1; 8 bases match TRBD1. The specimen sequenced was PBMCs or T cells enriched from blood (not recorded which). This clonotype was sampled from a man younger than 45 who had recovered from COVID-19. The CDR3 spells CASSRQGAGTEAFF. The CDR3 DNA reads as TGTGCCAGCAGCCGGCAGGGGGCAGGAACTGAAGCTTTCTTT.